This T cell receptor (beta chain) originates from a study of Ad26.COV2.S vaccination and SARS-CoV-2 variants. Across the study: Donor was in the COV1001 Ad26.COV2.S trial arm.

With 5 bases removed from V and 5 bases from J, the gap between germline ends came to 13 bases. Germline V CDR1 and CDR2: SGHTA, FQGTGA. This CDR3 is built from 14 residues. A word on this clone: Its antigen is still unknown.

Treatment here: around 19 received Ad26.COV2.S at low or high dose, single or two shots; several received placebo; per-sample allocation not given. On day 63 after the first injection, vaccine and placebo recipients gave samples. Ad26.COV2.S expressed prefusion-stabilized spike from the original Wuhan strain. Study-wide results and caveats: Total T cell responses, in the TCR breadth and depth analyses, may have been underestimated. Vaccine recipients surpassed placebo recipients in spike-specific TCR breadth.

The data were produced by immunoSEQ multiplex PCR, yet TCRdb's version contains in-frame clones alone and is incomplete. Of 200,000 to 300,000 clones listed, around 89% were seen once; the top ten hold around 11%. The sample here was peripheral blood, taken in a trial of Ad26.COV2.S vaccine versus placebo. The source is a person between 18 and 60 years old who received the Ad26.COV2.S COVID-19 vaccine or a placebo. The chain employs TRBV7-3 and TRBJ2-1; D assignment may be TRBD1 or TRBD2 (5 bases each). The CDR3 loop is CASSHGTSNNEQFF. In nucleotides, the CDR3 is TGTGCCAGCAGCCACGGGACGTCAAACAATGAGCAGTTCTTC. The entire variable domain, with the rest obtained from reference TRBV7-3 and TRBJ2-1, is as follows: GAGVSQTPSNKVTEKGKYVELRCDPISGHTALYWYRQSLGQGPEFLIYFQGTGAADDSGLPNDRFFAVRPEGSVSTLKIQRTERGDSAVYLCASSHGTSNNEQFFGPGTRLTVL.